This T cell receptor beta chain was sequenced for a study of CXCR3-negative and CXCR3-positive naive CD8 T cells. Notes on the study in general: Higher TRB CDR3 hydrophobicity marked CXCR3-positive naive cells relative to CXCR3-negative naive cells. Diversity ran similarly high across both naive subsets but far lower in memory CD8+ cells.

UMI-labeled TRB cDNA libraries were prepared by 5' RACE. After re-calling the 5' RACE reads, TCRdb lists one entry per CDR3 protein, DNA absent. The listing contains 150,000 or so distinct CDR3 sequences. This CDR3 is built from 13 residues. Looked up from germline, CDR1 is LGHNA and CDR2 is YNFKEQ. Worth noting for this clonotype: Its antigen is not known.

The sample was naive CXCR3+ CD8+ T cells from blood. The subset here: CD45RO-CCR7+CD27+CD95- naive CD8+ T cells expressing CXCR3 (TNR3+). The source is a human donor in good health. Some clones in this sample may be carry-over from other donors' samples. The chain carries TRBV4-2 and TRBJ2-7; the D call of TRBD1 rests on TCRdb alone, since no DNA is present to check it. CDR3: CASSRSRSYEQYF.